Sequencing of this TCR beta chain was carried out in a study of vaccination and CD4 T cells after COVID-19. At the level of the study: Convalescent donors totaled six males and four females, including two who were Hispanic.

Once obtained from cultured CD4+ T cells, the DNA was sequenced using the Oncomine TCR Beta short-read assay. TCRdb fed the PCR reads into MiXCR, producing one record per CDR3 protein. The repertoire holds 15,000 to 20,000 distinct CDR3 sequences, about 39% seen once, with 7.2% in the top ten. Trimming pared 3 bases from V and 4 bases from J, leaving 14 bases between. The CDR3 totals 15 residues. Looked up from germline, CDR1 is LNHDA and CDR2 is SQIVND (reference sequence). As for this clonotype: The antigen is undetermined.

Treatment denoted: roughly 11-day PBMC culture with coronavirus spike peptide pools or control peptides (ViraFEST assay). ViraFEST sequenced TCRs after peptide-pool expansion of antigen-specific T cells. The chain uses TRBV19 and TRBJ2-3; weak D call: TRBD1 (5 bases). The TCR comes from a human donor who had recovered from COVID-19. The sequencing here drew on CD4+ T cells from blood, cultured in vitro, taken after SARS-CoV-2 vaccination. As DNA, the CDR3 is TGTGCCAGTAGTATCCCTCAGGGTAGAGCAGATACGCAGTATTTT. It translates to CASSIPQGRADTQYF.